This entry concerns a single T cell receptor (beta chain). This clone was recorded once. Which antigen it targets is not known. It has no much larger one-base neighbor in the sample; base qualities were not kept. For sequencing of the TCRbeta CDR3 region, genomic DNA was extracted from the sorted cells. TCRbeta CDR3 regions were sequenced using the immunoSEQ Assay. The clones in this table, taken by TCRdb from immuneACCESS, are in-frame only. Not every clone is retained; where verified, under half of the shortfall comes from an unresolved V gene, and the cause of the rest is unknown. In all, the sample holds about 15,000 clones, and 80% to 85% of those were seen once. More than 35% of the sample rests with the top ten. These data come from a study of OX40 agonist ivuxolimab in advanced cancers. As for the study more broadly: The costimulatory receptor OX40 (CD134) was targeted by ivuxolimab, a fully human IgG2 agonistic monoclonal antibody. Of the approximately 50 dose-escalation patients, hepatocellular carcinoma was present in about 19, melanoma in roughly 15, renal cell carcinoma in 9 and head and neck cancer in 9. Prior anti-PD-1, anti-PD-L1 or anti-CTLA-4 therapy was permitted, and checkpoint inhibitors had been received by around 40% of dose-escalation patients. Intravenous ivuxolimab was administered to patients every 2 weeks at six dose levels: 0.01, 0.1, 0.3, 1.5, 3 and 10 mg/kg. The paper describes the monotherapy dose-escalation part (N of about 54 patients) of the phase I trial of ivuxolimab. A male proportion of 82.7% and a mean age of approximately 55 years, ranging from roughly 23 to 85, were recorded for the dose-escalation cohort. Partial responses occurred in three dose-escalation patients: two with cutaneous melanoma and one with hepatocellular carcinoma. Peripheral TCRbeta sequencing was intended to test whether TCR sequence diversity was altered and clonal T-cell expansion was caused by ivuxolimab.

The trial excluded patients who had a history of autoimmune disease or who were on systemic immunosuppression. Peripheral blood for TCR sequencing was drawn from every dose cohort at baseline, at cycle 4 day 1 and at cycle 7 day 1. The samples were taken from a phase I, first-in-human, multicenter, open-label dose-escalation trial of ivuxolimab. Adults with locally advanced or metastatic head and neck squamous cell, hepatocellular, melanoma or renal cell carcinoma were enrolled in the trial. Before TCR sequencing, CD4+ T cells and CD8+ T cells from peripheral blood were sorted into separate populations. Study-wide findings and limitations: After ivuxolimab, more expanded clones were found on average in CD8+ T cells than in CD4+ T cells. Clonal expansion of both CD4+ and CD8+ blood T cells was observed from baseline to week 6 at doses 0.1 to 3.0 mg/kg. In the 0.1-3.0 mg/kg groups, partial responders had among the lowest normalized peripheral clonal expansion, particularly in CD8+ T cells. Low levels of normalized T-cell clonal expansion were also seen in some patients who did not respond. The antigen specificity of the clonally expanded peripheral T cells was not determined.

This receptor was identified in an adult with an advanced solid tumor such as melanoma, head and neck, liver or kidney cancer. This specimen was CD4+ or CD8+ T cells sorted from blood, taken in a trial of the OX40 agonist ivuxolimab.

Here the CDR3 is given as CASSLGLSVIQYF. The DNA is as follows: TGTGCCAGCAGTTTAGGTCTGAGCGTCATTCAGTACTTC. The V and J genes are TRBV27 and TRBJ2-4; no D gene can be assigned with confidence. The junction carries 11 bases between V and J, which are trimmed by 2 bases and 9 bases respectively. Sequences MNHEY (CDR1) and SMNVEV (CDR2) are obtained from the germline V gene (reference sequence). From cysteine to phenylalanine, the CDR3 is 13 amino acids long. Solely the CDR3 DNA is kept, with 39 bases framed from the first base.